The clone carrying this T cell receptor (beta chain) showed up many times. Its antigen remains unidentified. Germline assignment: CDR1 MNHEY and CDR2 SMNVEV (reference sequence). V was pared by 0 bases and J by 3 bases, with 12 bases between. The CDR3 totals 15 residues. The sample belongs to a study of T cell repertoires in cytomegalovirus infection. General study points: There were carriers of CMV plus the relevant HLA, and cumulative public TCR beta family frequency identified them.

TCRdb passed the reads through MiXCR, listing each CDR3 protein once. The sample shows about 190,000 distinct CDR3 sequences, 28% of them seen only once. This sequence originates from a human donor in good health (CMV status not recorded). Some clones in this sample may be carry-over from other donors' samples. This chain uses TRBV27 with TRBJ2-7; maybe TRBD1 (5 bases). The sequenced sample consisted of PBMCs. This chain's CDR3 is CASSLSYDRIYEQYF. CDR3 DNA sequence: TGTGCCAGCAGTTTATCGTATGACAGAATCTACGAGCAGTACTTC.